A single sample is the source of the 14 T cell receptor beta chains below, sequenced in a study of regulatory dendritic cells for organ transplantation. These receptors have no known antigen. Sorted T cells were CFSE-labeled and cultured 4 to 5 days with allogeneic regulatory or mature dendritic cells at 1:10. The data were produced by immunoSEQ multiplex PCR, yet TCRdb's version contains in-frame clones alone and is incomplete. Among 20,000 to 25,000 clones listed, roughly 85% were seen once. The source material was naive CD4+ T cells from blood cultured with dendritic cells. Subset in this sample: CD45RA+ naive T cells. The source is a human donor in good health.

The V gene is TRBV19, the J gene TRBJ1-2; a weak D match, TRBD1 (5 bases). The length of the CDR3 is 11 residues. CDR1 and CDR2 from the germline V gene are LNHDA and SQIVND (reference sequence). The V end was cut by 6 bases, the J end by 8 bases, with 10 bases between. The CDR3 sequence: CASRGDGGYTF. The CDR3 nucleotides are TGTGCCAGTAGGGGGGACGGGGGCTACACCTTC.

This chain joins TRBV7-2 and TRBJ2-3; 8 bases align to TRBD1. Unmatched junction bases numbered 2, after V lost 0 bases and J lost 3 bases. The CDR3 runs to 15 residues. From germline, CDR1 is SGHTA and CDR2 FQGNSA. The CDR3 here is CASSLARTGTDTQYF. As DNA, the CDR3 is TGTGCCAGCAGCTTAGCTCGGACAGGGACAGATACGCAGTATTTT.

The chain employs TRBV2 and TRBJ2-3; TRBD1 matches 7 bases. Trimming cost V 6 bases and J 1 base; bases outside gene matches: 4. There are 14 residues in the CDR3. Germline CDR1 reads SNHLY; CDR2 reads FYNNEI. CDR3 protein: CASSRQGGTDTQYF. CDR3 nucleotide sequence: TGTGCCAGCAGCAGACAGGGCGGCACAGATACGCAGTATTTT.

The chain joins TRBV28 to TRBJ2-7; 8 bases map to TRBD1. This CDR3 contains 14 residues. Germline CDR1 MDHEN, CDR2 SYDVKM. The junction had 7 bases not matched to a gene; V was cut back by 2 bases and J by 7 bases. Here the CDR3 reads CASSLPDRVGEQYF. The CDR3 DNA is TGTGCCAGCAGTTTACCGGACAGGGTGGGTGAGCAGTACTTC.

The J gene is TRBJ1-6, the V gene TRBV7-3; a weak D match, TRBD1 (5 bases). Germline V gene lookup returns CDR1 SGHTA and CDR2 FQGTGA. This CDR3 has 17 amino acids. The V gene lost 2 bases and the J gene lost 7 bases, with 18 bases spanning the gap. The CDR3 coding sequence is TGTGCCAGCAGCTTATACGCGGCAGGGCGCGCAAATTCACCCCTCCACTTT. Protein product: CASSLYAAGRANSPLHF.

The V call is TRBV15, the J call TRBJ1-1; 8 bases map to TRBD1. Germline CDR1 reads LNHNV; CDR2 reads YYDKDF (reference sequence). The CDR3 is 13 residues long. With 9 bases clipped from V and 4 bases from J, the junction kept 7 bases outside the gene matches. The DNA of the CDR3 is TGTGCCACGACCAGGACAGGGTTCACTGAAGCTTTCTTT. This codes for CATTRTGFTEAFF.

The V call is TRBV7-2, the J call TRBJ2-3, with a weak D call TRBD2 (5 bases). Germline V lookup: CDR1 SGHTA, CDR2 FQGNSA. The germline V and J ends were trimmed by 5 bases and 2 bases, with 17 bases remaining between them. The CDR3 consists of 16 residues. CDR3 in DNA: TGTGCCAGCAGCCCACAAGCGGCAATAACCACAGATACGCAGTATTTT. It specifies CASSPQAAITTDTQYF.

This clone appeared a single time. This rearrangement joins TRBV30 to TRBJ1-6, with a possible D match to TRBD1 (6 bases). V was shortened by 1 base and J by 9 bases, with 13 bases between the two germline ends. The germline V gene has CDR1 GTSNPN and CDR2 SVGIG (reference sequence). There are 14 residues in the CDR3. For the CDR3, the DNA is TGTGCCTGGAGTGGGGGGACATCAGCTTCACCCCTCCACTTT. As protein: CAWSGGTSASPLHF.

This chain uses TRBV28 with TRBJ2-7; the match to TRBD1 covers 8 bases. This CDR3 has 14 amino acids. Germline CDR1 reads MDHEN; CDR2 reads SYDVKM. Trimming removed 3 bases from V and 7 bases from J; junction bases left unmatched: 8. The CDR3 region is CASSFQGQASEQYF. The CDR3 coding sequence is TGTGCCAGCAGTTTCCAGGGACAGGCCTCAGAGCAGTACTTC.

This clone was seen once. This rearrangement joins TRBV29-1 to TRBJ2-1, with a weak D call TRBD2 (6 bases). This CDR3 is 13 amino acids long. CDR1 and CDR2 from the germline V gene are SQVTM and ANQGSEA. V was trimmed by 4 bases and J by 1 base, leaving 8 bases between them. CDR3 sequence reads: CSVGGISYNEQFF. For the CDR3, the DNA is TGCAGCGTTGGCGGGATTTCCTACAATGAGCAGTTCTTC.

The genes are TRBV7-2 and TRBJ2-1; TRBD2 matches at 10 bases. This CDR3 spans 17 amino acids. Germline-derived CDR1 and CDR2 are SGHTA and FQGNSA. V dropped 5 bases and J dropped 0; count of bases not matched to a gene: 7. CDR3 sequence (DNA): TGTGCCAGCAGCACTTCCCTAGCGGGGGCCTCCTACAATGAGCAGTTCTTC. It yields the protein CASSTSLAGASYNEQFF.

The DNA of the CDR3 is TGCGCCAGCAGCCAAGACCCGGGGTGGACCGGGGAGCTGTTTTTT. Protein: CASSQDPGWTGELFF. The J gene is TRBJ2-2, the V gene TRBV4-1; D perhaps matches TRBD2 (5 bases). V was clipped by 0 bases and J by 5 bases, with 10 bases between them. The CDR3 length is 15 residues. The V gene's germline CDR1 is MGHRA and CDR2 YSYEKL.

The gene calls are TRBV19 and TRBJ2-7; D gene ambiguous. The germline V gene encodes CDR1 LNHDA and CDR2 SQIVND (reference sequence). There are 14 residues in the CDR3. Trimming cost V 3 bases and J 2 bases, with 11 bases left between them. CDR3 residues: CASSIRHRPYEQYF. In DNA, the CDR3 is TGTGCCAGTAGTATCCGGCACAGACCCTACGAGCAGTACTTC.

This clone has only one observation. J is TRBJ1-1 and V is TRBV5-5; 8 nucleotides agree with TRBD1. Germline values: CDR1 SGHKS, CDR2 YYEKEE (reference sequence). This CDR3 is built from 15 residues. V shed 0 bases and J 3 bases; nucleotides not matched to a gene: 4. The CDR3 is CASSLDRGWDTEAFF. Written as DNA, the CDR3 is TGTGCCAGCAGCTTGGACAGGGGGTGGGACACTGAAGCTTTCTTT.